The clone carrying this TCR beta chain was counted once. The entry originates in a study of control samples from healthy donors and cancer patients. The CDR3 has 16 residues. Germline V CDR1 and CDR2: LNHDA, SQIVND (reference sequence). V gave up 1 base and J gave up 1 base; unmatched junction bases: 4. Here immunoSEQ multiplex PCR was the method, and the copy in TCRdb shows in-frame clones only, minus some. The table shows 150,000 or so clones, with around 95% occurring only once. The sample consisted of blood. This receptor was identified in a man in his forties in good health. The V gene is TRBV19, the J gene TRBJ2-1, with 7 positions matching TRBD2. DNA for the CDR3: TGTGCCAGTAGTATAGTAGAGGGAGGGTCCTACAATGAGCAGTTCTTC. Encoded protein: CASSIVEGGSYNEQFF.